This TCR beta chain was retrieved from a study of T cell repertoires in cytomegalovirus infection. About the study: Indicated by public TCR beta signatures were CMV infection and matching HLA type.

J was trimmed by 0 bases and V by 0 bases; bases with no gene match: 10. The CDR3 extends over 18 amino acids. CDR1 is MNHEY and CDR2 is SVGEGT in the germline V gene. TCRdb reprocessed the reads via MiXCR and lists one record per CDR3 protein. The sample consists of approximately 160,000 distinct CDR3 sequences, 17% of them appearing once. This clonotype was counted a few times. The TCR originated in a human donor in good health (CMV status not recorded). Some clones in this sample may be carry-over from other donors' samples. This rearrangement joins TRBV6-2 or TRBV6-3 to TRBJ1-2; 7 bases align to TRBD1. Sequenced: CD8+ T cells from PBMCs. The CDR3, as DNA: TGTGCCAGCAGTTACTCCGGGGACAGCGACACTTCTAACTATGGCTACACCTTC. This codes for CASSYSGDSDTSNYGYTF.